This section outlines one TCR beta chain sequence together with its context. The antigen remains undetermined. Genomic DNA acted as the template from which TCR beta VDJ combination and CDR3 sequence profiling were carried out. TCRdb reprocessed the reads via MiXCR and lists one record per CDR3 protein. The repertoire holds about 160,000 distinct CDR3 sequences, with 40% to 60% as singletons. These data come from a study of CD8+CD57+ T cells in acquired aplastic anemia. Study details: DNA from sorted CD4+ and CD8+ cells averaged roughly 3.2 ug.

Patients included in sequencing had previously demonstrated CD8+CD57+ cell expansion by flow cytometry. Blood was sampled before the patients had received any therapy. The ends were cut back, 6 bases at V and 3 bases at J, with 18 bases in the middle. CDR1 SGHVS and CDR2 FQNEAQ come from the germline V gene. CDR3 length equals 16 residues. Findings and caveats of the study: Patient and control CD8+ Simpson's diversity was not significantly different.

The origin of this receptor is a human donor with aplastic anemia. The chain recombines TRBV7-8 with TRBJ1-5, with D tentatively TRBD1 (5 bases). The sequenced material came from sorted CD4+, CD8+, or CD8+CD57+ T cells (not recorded which) from PBMCs. CDR3 amino acids: CASSARGPSYNQPQHF. Here the CDR3 DNA reads TGTGCCAGCAGTGCGCGGGGACCGTCATACAATCAGCCCCAGCATTTT.